This T cell receptor beta chain was retrieved from a study of blood T cells in healthy people across ages. Study observations and caveats: Donors of long life had a larger count of naive CD4+ cells and greater diversity than aged donors.

A second PCR of 7 to 11 cycles used a sample-barcoded 5' primer and a J-beta primer mix. Every single cDNA molecule received a tag from a template-switch adaptor with 12 random nucleotides. All samples yielded 2.5 million or more CDR3-containing paired-end reads. TCRdb ran MiXCR on the 5' RACE reads and lists one entry per CDR3 protein. The sample lists around 800,000 distinct CDR3 sequences, roughly 60% seen once, with about a quarter in the top ten. A word on this clonotype: Its target is not known.

There are 15 residues in the CDR3. Between the trimmed V and J ends, which lost 1 base and 8 bases, there was a span of 12 bases. The chain combines TRBV12-3 or TRBV12-4 with TRBJ1-6, with D possibly matching TRBD1 (5 bases). The sequence derives from a man aged 25-40 years in good health. Input material: blood. The CDR3 is CASSLVGAVDSPLHF. DNA for the CDR3: TGTGCCAGCAGTTTAGTTGGGGCAGTGGATTCACCCCTCCACTTT.